This entry concerns a single TCR beta chain. Its antigen is still unknown. Produced via immunoSEQ multiplex PCR; TCRdb's table is partial and in-frame only. The sample records around 130,000 clones, about nine tenths being singletons. CDR3 size: 13 residues. Germline CDR1 and CDR2: MNHEY and SVGEGT. V was shortened by 4 bases and J by 3 bases, with 9 bases between the two germline ends. This specimen comes from a study of T cell responses to AZD1222 COVID-19 vaccine. Points from the study as a whole: Females outnumbered males among donors, who were mostly white British; clonal diversity was possibly underestimated. Spike-specific TCR repertoires showed rising breadth and depth after two AZD1222 doses.

This sequence joins TRBV6-2 or TRBV6-3 and TRBJ1-1; D gene ambiguous. This TCR came from an adult who received the AZD1222 COVID-19 vaccine. This specimen consisted of peripheral blood, obtained 28 days after the second AZD1222 dose. The CDR3 DNA sequence: TGTGCCAGCAGTTTTGACATCTACACTGAAGCTTTCTTT. As protein: CASSFDIYTEAFF.